These 5 T cell receptor beta chains were sequenced from one sample in a study of Ad26.COV2.S vaccination and SARS-CoV-2 variants. Using immunoSEQ multiplex PCR, the repertoire was profiled, and TCRdb retains in-frame clones only, with some absent. In the table there are approximately 420,000 clones, roughly 90% of which are singletons. Treatment given: 15 to 20 received Ad26.COV2.S at low or high dose, single or two shots; about 5 received placebo; per-sample allocation not given. Sampling took place 63 days after the first vaccine or placebo injection. Sequenced material: peripheral blood, taken in a trial of Ad26.COV2.S vaccine versus placebo. Receptor source: a person aged 18-60 years who received the Ad26.COV2.S COVID-19 vaccine or a placebo.

The chain couples TRBV2 to TRBJ2-2, with D uncertain. V shed 1 base and J shed 3 bases, with 6 bases lying between them. The CDR3 runs 14 residues. Looked up from germline, CDR1 is SNHLY and CDR2 is FYNNEI. DNA for the CDR3: TGTGCCAGCAGTGAAGGCGGTTACACCGGGGAGCTGTTTTTT. Translated, it gives CASSEGGYTGELFF.

This clone turned up a few times. The gene calls are TRBV11-2 and TRBJ2-1; D gene uncertain. The CDR3 length is 14 residues. Germline V lookup: CDR1 SGHAT, CDR2 FQNNGV. V lost 3 bases and J 6 bases, leaving 12 bases between the germline ends. The CDR3 loop is CASSFGSGVNEQFF. DNA of the CDR3: TGTGCCAGCAGCTTCGGTAGTGGGGTCAATGAGCAGTTCTTC.

This clone was seen a single time. The V gene is TRBV28, the J gene TRBJ2-3; TRBD1 or TRBD2 may be the D gene (5 bases each). This CDR3 contains 14 residues. The germline CDR1 and CDR2 sequences are MDHEN and SYDVKM. Trimming left V 2 bases short and J 5 bases short, with 11 bases between. CDR3 coding DNA: TGTGCCAGCAGTTTAGGGACGACTTTAGATACGCAGTATTTT. This sequence encodes CASSLGTTLDTQYF.

The chain joins TRBV5-5 to TRBJ1-4, with 7 bases aligning to TRBD1. The CDR3 sequence is 19 residues long. The J segment lost 0 bases and the V segment lost 0 bases, leaving 11 bases of the junction unmatched. The germline V gene has CDR1 SGHKS and CDR2 YYEKEE (reference sequence). In DNA form, the CDR3 reads TGTGCCAGCAGCTTGGAGGTGGAACAGGGGTTTGCAACTAATGAAAAACTGTTTTTT. This codes for CASSLEVEQGFATNEKLFF. The variable domain in full, with the rest retrieved from reference TRBV5-5 and TRBJ1-4, is DAGVTQSPTHLIKTRGQQVTLRCSPISGHKSVSWYQQVLGQGPQFIFQYYEKEERGRGNFPDRFSARQFPNYSSELNVNALLLGDSALYLCASSLEVEQGFATNEKLFFGSGTQLSVL.

The chain couples TRBV6-5 to TRBJ1-1; D remains ambiguous. Between the trimmed V and J ends, which lost 9 bases and 3 bases, there was a span of 20 bases. Germline CDR1 is MNHEY and CDR2 is SVGAGI. The CDR3 runs 15 residues. The CDR3 DNA is TGTGCCAGGGATTCGGAAATAGAGTTGGACACTGAAGCTTTCTTT. It yields the protein CARDSEIELDTEAFF.